This T cell receptor (beta chain) stems from a study of blood T cells in healthy people across ages. The CDR3 runs to 14 residues. Trimming shortened V by 3 bases and J by 7 bases, and 15 bases separated the two germline ends. Germline V gene data show CDR1 as SGHDN and CDR2 as FVKESK. The study, taken as a whole, reports: In the absence of known donor CMV status, changes in expanded clonotypes were possibly confounded.

A sample-barcoded 5' primer and a J-beta primer mix were used in a second PCR of roughly 7 to 12 cycles. TCRdb reprocessed the 5' RACE reads with MiXCR, giving one entry per CDR3 protein. The sample holds 920,000 or so distinct CDR3 sequences, over 35% seen once. Remarks on this clonotype: Its antigen is not identified.

The chain joins TRBV14 to TRBJ1-2, with D possibly being TRBD1 (6 bases). The sequence derives from an older woman in good health. The sample consisted of blood. CDR3 amino acids: CASSQLGRGGGYTF. As DNA, the CDR3 is TGTGCCAGCAGCCAGCTTGGAAGAGGGGGTGGCTACACCTTC.